This T cell receptor (beta chain) appears in the sequencing data of a study of memory CD4+ T cells and cytomegalovirus serostatus. The sort gate was single viable CD3+CD4+CD8-CD45RO+ cells for memory CD4+ T cells. Germline-derived CDR1 and CDR2 are SGHRS and YFSETQ. V lost 5 bases and J 4 bases, leaving 15 bases between the germline ends. CDR3 size: 14 residues. TCRdb's copy holds only in-frame clones and misses some; the assay was immunoSEQ multiplex PCR. Of approximately 88,000 clones in the sample, about 80% were seen once. The TCR was taken from an adult in good health and CMV-seropositive. The V gene is TRBV5-1, the J gene TRBJ1-1; D might be TRBD1 (6 bases). The sequenced material came from memory CD4+ T cells from blood. The CDR3 protein is CASSQGGGGTEAFF. CDR3 nucleotides: TGCGCCAGCAGTCAGGGAGGGGGGGGCACTGAAGCTTTCTTT.